These 26 T cell receptor beta chains share one sample of origin, sequenced in a study of identical twins (dated by TCRdb to about 2016). Receptor amplification or capture employed 5' RACE. Sequencing relied on an Illumina HiSeq 2000. TCRdb reprocessed the public reads (quality trimming at Q25 with fastp, clone calling with MiXCR) and kept in-frame beta chains. When rows share a CDR3 protein, they turn into one entry using the most common DNA and genes. The sample profile shows around 250,000 distinct CDR3 sequences; about 7.3% of them were found once. The ten largest clones take up roughly 3.6% of the sample. These data were also reused for a study on yellow fever vaccine responses in identical twins.

Sequences were obtained from memory (CD45RO+) T cells sorted from blood. The cell subset or site label for this specimen denotes: CD45RO+ enriched T cells. The receptors shown here come from a woman between 18 and 30 years old in good health.

The sample holds a few counts of this clonotype. The chain employs TRBV4-2 and TRBJ2-1; TRBD1 might be the D (6 bases). The germline V gene has CDR1 LGHNA and CDR2 YNFKEQ. The V and J ends lost 2 bases and 0 bases respectively, with 8 bases between them. The CDR3 length is 15 residues. For the CDR3, the DNA is TGTGCCAGCAGCCAAACAGGGAGCTCCTACAATGAGCAGTTCTTC. It specifies CASSQTGSSYNEQFF.

This clonotype has a handful of counts. The rearrangement joins TRBV5-1 to TRBJ2-2; D uncertain. Germline V gives CDR1 SGHRS, CDR2 YFSETQ. Trimming shortened V by 4 bases and J by 1 base, and 8 bases separated the two germline ends. The CDR3 runs 14 residues. In DNA, the CDR3 is TGCGCCAGCAGCGGGCAGATGAACACCGGGGAGCTGTTTTTT. This gives the protein CASSGQMNTGELFF.

This clonotype has a handful of counts. This sequence joins TRBV6-1 and TRBJ1-2; D possibly corresponds to TRBD1 (6 bases). CDR3 size: 14 residues. Germline V gives CDR1 MNHNS, CDR2 SASEGT. Trimming left V 1 base short and J 7 bases short, with 13 bases between. The CDR3 region has the DNA TGTGCCAGCAGTGAAGGGCAGGGGCGAATTGGCTACACCTTC. This sequence encodes CASSEGQGRIGYTF.

J is TRBJ2-7 and V is TRBV18, with 7 bases fitting TRBD2. In germline, CDR1 is KGHSH, CDR2 LQKENI. This CDR3 spans 15 amino acids. V dropped 2 bases and J dropped 6; count of bases not matched to a gene: 10. The CDR3 here is CASSPVGGYLSEQYV. The CDR3 nucleotides read TGTGCCAGCTCACCAGTGGGGGGGTACCTCTCCGAGCAGTACGTC.

This clonotype was seen repeatedly, ten times or more. The DNA of the CDR3 is TGTGCCAGCAGTTTCGGGCAGGGTCCTTACAATGAGCAGTTCTTC. Encoded protein: CASSFGQGPYNEQFF. The chain joins TRBV12-3 or TRBV12-4 to TRBJ2-1; TRBD1 is a possible D gene (5 bases). The CDR3 totals 15 residues. The ends were cut back, 3 bases at V and 4 bases at J, with 13 bases in the middle.

This clonotype was seen repeatedly, ten times or more. V and J are TRBV29-1 and TRBJ2-1; 8 positions agree with TRBD2. This CDR3 is 14 amino acids long. V lost 2 bases to trimming and J lost 8 bases; unmatched junction nucleotides: 8. In germline, CDR1 is SQVTM, CDR2 ANQGSEA. CDR3 sequence (DNA): TGCAGCGTTGAACCCAGCGGGAGTATAGATGAGCAGTTCTTC. Encoded protein: CSVEPSGSIDEQFF.

This clonotype has a count of ten or more. Here the CDR3 DNA reads TGTGCCAGCAGTCGCTCCCCTACGAGGTCCACAGATACGCAGTATTTT. The encoded protein is CASSRSPTRSTDTQYF. V gene TRBV28 combines with J gene TRBJ2-3; no reliable D call. The CDR3 is 16 amino acids. The germline gives CDR1 MDHEN, CDR2 SYDVKM. V lost 5 bases and J lost 2, with 17 bases in between.

The table lists this clonotype with a few counts. The chain uses TRBV28 and TRBJ1-1; 9 bases align to TRBD1. Germline assignment: CDR1 MDHEN and CDR2 SYDVKM. After removal of 1 base from V and 1 base from J, the junction contained 10 bases not matched to a gene. The CDR3 loop spans 18 amino acids. Here the CDR3 reads CASSLSAGTGYRNTEAFF. The CDR3 DNA sequence: TGTGCCAGCAGTTTATCGGCCGGGACAGGGTATCGGAACACTGAAGCTTTCTTT.

The chain recombines TRBV27 with TRBJ1-2; D is undetermined. The V gene lost 5 bases and the J gene lost 5 bases, with 12 bases spanning the gap. The CDR3 has 13 amino acids. The germline V gene has CDR1 MNHEY and CDR2 SMNVEV (reference sequence). Written as DNA, the CDR3 is TGTGCCAGCAGTCTCGAGGGTTCATATGGCTACACCTTC. Translation gives CASSLEGSYGYTF.

The chain recombines TRBV7-6 with TRBJ2-3; tentatively, D is TRBD2 (6 bases). The CDR3 covers 18 residues. V was pared by 5 bases and J by 3 bases, with 24 bases between. Germline-derived CDR1 and CDR2 are SGHVS and FNYEAQ. CDR3 DNA: TGTGCCAGCAGCCACTGGGTGGTCAGGGAGGATTTTACAGATACGCAGTATTTT. Amino acid sequence: CASSHWVVREDFTDTQYF.

This clonotype was observed at least ten times. The chain carries TRBV5-1 and TRBJ1-4; 12 bases align to TRBD1. Germline trimming cut 4 bases from V and 8 bases from J; bases unmatched to any gene: 3. CDR3 length equals 14 residues. The V gene's germline CDR1 is SGHRS and CDR2 YFSETQ. The DNA for the CDR3 is TGCGCCAGCAGCGGGACAGGGGGCAACGAAAAACTGTTTTTT. Translation: CASSGTGGNEKLFF.

The chain is built from TRBV7-6 and TRBJ2-3; 8 bases are shared with TRBD1. J was trimmed by 4 bases and V by 6 bases; bases with no gene match: 12. The germline V gene has CDR1 SGHVS and CDR2 FNYEAQ. The CDR3 totals 16 residues. The CDR3 region has the DNA TGTGCCAGCAGTTCCGGACAGGGCCGGCAGTCAGATACGCAGTATTTT. Protein: CASSSGQGRQSDTQYF.

This clonotype was counted a single time. This may be a read error, as it is one base from a much larger clone. The rearrangement uses TRBV6-5 and TRBJ2-7; D remains ambiguous. Germline assignment: CDR1 MNHEY and CDR2 SVGAGI. This CDR3 has 10 residues. The chain's CDR3 is CASSLYERYV. The CDR3 DNA follows: TGTGCCAGCAGTCTCTACGAGCGGTACGTC.

The V call is TRBV5-1, the J call TRBJ2-7; 13 nucleotides match TRBD2. Trimming cost V 0 bases and J 5 bases; bases outside gene matches: 17. Germline loops: CDR1 SGHRS, CDR2 YFSETQ. This CDR3 spans 20 amino acids. CDR3 residues: CASSLEAPDWTSGSPHEQYF. CDR3 in DNA: TGCGCCAGCAGCTTGGAGGCCCCGGATTGGACTAGCGGGAGTCCCCACGAGCAGTACTTC.

The sample holds a few counts of this clonotype. This chain links TRBV27 with TRBJ2-7; possible D gene TRBD1, 6 bases. V was pared by 5 bases and J by 2 bases, with 13 bases between. The germline V gene encodes CDR1 MNHEY and CDR2 SMNVEV (reference sequence). CDR3 size: 14 residues. CDR3 nucleotide sequence: TGTGCCAGCAGTCCCGGACAGACACCCTACGAGCAGTACTTC. Translated: CASSPGQTPYEQYF.

This sequence joins TRBV28 and TRBJ1-1, with 7 bases identical to TRBD1. The J segment lost 4 bases and the V segment lost 6 bases, leaving 11 bases of the junction unmatched. This CDR3 has 15 amino acids. Germline loops: CDR1 MDHEN, CDR2 SYDVKM. CDR3: CASRRQGGTGTEAFF. The CDR3 DNA reads TGTGCCAGCAGAAGACAGGGAGGTACCGGCACTGAAGCTTTCTTT. The full variable domain, in which reference TRBV28 and TRBJ1-1 provide the parts outside the CDR3, is DVKVTQSSRYLVKRTGEKVFLECVQDMDHENMFWYRQDPGLGLRLIYFSYDVKMKEKGDIPEGYSVSREKKERFSLILESASTNQTSMYLCASRRQGGTGTEAFFGQGTRLTVV.

This clonotype was detected a few times. V gene TRBV7-9 combines with J gene TRBJ2-4, with TRBD1 matching over 10 bases. This CDR3 region has 17 residues. J gave up 0 bases and V 2 bases, and 4 bases lay outside the gene matches. The germline V gene has CDR1 SEHNR and CDR2 FQNEAQ (reference sequence). The chain's CDR3 is CASSLSRDRGAKNIQYF. For the CDR3, the DNA is TGTGCCAGCAGCTTAAGCCGGGACAGGGGAGCCAAAAACATTCAGTACTTC.

This clonotype appeared many times. The CDR3 protein is CASSTGLAGGVEQFF. CDR3 nucleotide sequence: TGTGCCAGCAGCACGGGACTAGCGGGAGGGGTTGAGCAGTTCTTC. V is TRBV11-3 and J is TRBJ2-1, with 16 bases matching TRBD2. Trimming took 5 bases from V and 9 from J; bases not matched to a gene: 4. The CDR3 covers 15 residues. From germline, CDR1 is SGHNT and CDR2 YENEEA.

This clonotype was seen repeatedly, ten times or more. The genes are TRBV12-3 or TRBV12-4 and TRBJ1-1; perhaps TRBD1 as D (5 bases). The V gene lost 7 bases and the J gene lost 5 bases, with 14 bases spanning the gap. The CDR3 sequence is 13 residues long. The CDR3 region is CASTKQVATEAFF. In nucleotides, the CDR3 is TGTGCCAGCACTAAACAGGTAGCGACTGAAGCTTTCTTT.

This clonotype came up many times. This chain links TRBV7-7 with TRBJ2-2, with no clear D. The CDR3 has 14 amino acids. The V gene's germline CDR1 is SSHAT and CDR2 FNYEAQ (reference sequence). V was clipped by 6 bases and J by 7 bases, with 15 bases between them. The CDR3 nucleotides read TGTGCCAGCAGTCCCTTGACCCAAAACGGGGAGCTGTTTTTT. This translates into CASSPLTQNGELFF.

The chain combines TRBV5-1 with TRBJ2-3, with D perhaps matching TRBD1 (5 bases). This CDR3 is 13 amino acids long. Trimming removed 4 bases from V and 2 bases from J, with 8 bases in between. Looked up from germline, CDR1 is SGHRS and CDR2 is YFSETQ. The CDR3 DNA reads TGCGCCAGCAGCATCAGGGACACAGATACGCAGTATTTT. Its translation: CASSIRDTDTQYF.

This clonotype was counted ten times or more. The chain recombines TRBV10-3 with TRBJ2-6; perhaps TRBD2 as D (6 bases). V was pared by 6 bases and J by 2 bases, with 11 bases between. Per germline, CDR1 ENHRY and CDR2 SYGVKD. CDR3 size: 15 residues. This CDR3 reads CAISIPSAGANVLTF. The DNA for the CDR3 is TGTGCCATCAGCATACCTAGCGCTGGGGCCAACGTCCTGACTTTC.

The chain combines TRBV27 with TRBJ1-5; D not resolved. Per germline, CDR1 MNHEY and CDR2 SMNVEV (reference sequence). Trimming left V 5 bases short and J 3 bases short, with 8 bases between. CDR3 length: 13 amino acids. The CDR3 loop reads CASSKQYNQPQHF. The CDR3 DNA reads as TGTGCCAGCAGTAAACAGTACAATCAGCCCCAGCATTTT.

This clonotype was recorded at least ten times. CDR3 amino acids: CASSVGSGVAETQYF. CDR3 sequence (DNA): TGTGCCAGCAGCGTAGGCTCAGGGGTTGCAGAGACCCAGTACTTC. The chain combines TRBV9 with TRBJ2-5, with D perhaps TRBD1 (6 bases). V was clipped by 0 bases and J by 4 bases, with 13 bases between them. Germline V gives CDR1 SGDLS, CDR2 YYNGEE. The CDR3 runs 15 residues.

Written as DNA, the CDR3 is TGCGCCAGCAGCTTGGCGGTAGCGGGGGCCACCTACAATGAGCAGTTCTTC. Amino acids: CASSLAVAGATYNEQFF. The chain has TRBV5-1 and TRBJ2-1; 9 bases map to TRBD2. In germline, CDR1 is SGHRS, CDR2 YFSETQ. The V gene end was trimmed by 0 bases and the J gene end by 2 bases; junction bases not matched to a gene: 6. The CDR3 is 17 amino acids.

This clonotype has ten or more counts. The V call is TRBV5-5, the J call TRBJ2-3; the match to TRBD2 covers 11 bases. Looked up from germline, CDR1 is SGHKS and CDR2 is YYEKEE (reference sequence). The CDR3 is made up of 17 amino acids. The ends lost 4 bases at V and 3 bases at J; junction bases unmatched: 10. CDR3 coding DNA: TGTGCCAGCAGCCGGGGAACGACTAGCGGGAAAACAGATACGCAGTATTTT. It encodes CASSRGTTSGKTDTQYF.